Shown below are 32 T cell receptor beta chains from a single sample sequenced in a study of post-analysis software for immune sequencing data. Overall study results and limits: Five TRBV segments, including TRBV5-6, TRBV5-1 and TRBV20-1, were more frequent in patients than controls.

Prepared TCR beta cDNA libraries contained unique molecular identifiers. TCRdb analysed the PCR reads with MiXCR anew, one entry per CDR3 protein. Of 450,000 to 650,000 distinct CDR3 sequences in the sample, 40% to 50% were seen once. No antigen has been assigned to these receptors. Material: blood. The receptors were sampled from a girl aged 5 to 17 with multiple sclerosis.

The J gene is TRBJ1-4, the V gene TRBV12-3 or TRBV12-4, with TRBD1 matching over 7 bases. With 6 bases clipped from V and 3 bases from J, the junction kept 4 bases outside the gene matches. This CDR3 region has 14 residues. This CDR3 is CASRSGTANEKLFF. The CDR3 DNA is TGTGCCAGCAGGTCCGGGACAGCTAATGAAAAACTGTTTTTT.

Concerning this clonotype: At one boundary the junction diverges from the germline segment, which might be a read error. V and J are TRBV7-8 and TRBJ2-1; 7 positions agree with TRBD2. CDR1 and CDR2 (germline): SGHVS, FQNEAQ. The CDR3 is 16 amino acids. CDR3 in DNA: TGTGCCAGTAGCTTAGCGCGCGGGGGATTGTACAATGAGCAGTTCTTC. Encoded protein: CASSLARGGLYNEQFF.

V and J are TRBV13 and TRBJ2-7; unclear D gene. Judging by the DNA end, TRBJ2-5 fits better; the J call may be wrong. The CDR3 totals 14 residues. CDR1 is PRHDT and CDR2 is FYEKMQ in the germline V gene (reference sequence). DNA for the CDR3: TGTGCCAGCAGCTTAGTTGGCAACCGGGAGACCCAGTACTTC. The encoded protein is CASSLVGNRETQYF.

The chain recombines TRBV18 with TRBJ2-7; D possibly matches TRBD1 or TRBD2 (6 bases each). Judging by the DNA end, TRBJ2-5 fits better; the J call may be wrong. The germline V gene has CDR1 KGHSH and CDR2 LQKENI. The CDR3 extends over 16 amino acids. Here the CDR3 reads CASSPRATGGEKTQYF. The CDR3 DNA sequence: TGTGCCAGCTCACCACGGGCGACAGGAGGGGAGAAGACCCAGTACTTC.

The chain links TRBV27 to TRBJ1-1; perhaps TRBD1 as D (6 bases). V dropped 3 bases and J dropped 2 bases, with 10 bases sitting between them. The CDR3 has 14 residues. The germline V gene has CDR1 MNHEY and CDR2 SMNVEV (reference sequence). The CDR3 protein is CASSLSGANTEAFF. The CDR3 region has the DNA TGTGCCAGCAGTTTGTCAGGGGCCAACACTGAAGCTTTCTTT.

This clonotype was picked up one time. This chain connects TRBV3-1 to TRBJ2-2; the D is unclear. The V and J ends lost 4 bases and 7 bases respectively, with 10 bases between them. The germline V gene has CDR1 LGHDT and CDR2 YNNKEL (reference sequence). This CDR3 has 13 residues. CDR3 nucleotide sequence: TGTGCCAGCAGCCCCTACGACGGCGGGGAGCTGTTTTTT. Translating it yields CASSPYDGGELFF. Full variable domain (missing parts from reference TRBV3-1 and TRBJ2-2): DTAVSQTPKYLVTQMGNDKSIKCEQNLGHDTMYWYKQDSKKFLKIMFSYNNKELIINETVPNRFSPKSPDKAHLNLHINSLELGDSAVYFCASSPYDGGELFFGEGSRLTVL.

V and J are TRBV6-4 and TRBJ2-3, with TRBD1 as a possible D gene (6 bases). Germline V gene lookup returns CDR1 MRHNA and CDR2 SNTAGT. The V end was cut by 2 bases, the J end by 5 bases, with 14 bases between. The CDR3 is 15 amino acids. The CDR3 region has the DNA TGTGCCAGCAGTGACATCGGGACACGAGTAGATACGCAGTATTTT. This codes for CASSDIGTRVDTQYF.

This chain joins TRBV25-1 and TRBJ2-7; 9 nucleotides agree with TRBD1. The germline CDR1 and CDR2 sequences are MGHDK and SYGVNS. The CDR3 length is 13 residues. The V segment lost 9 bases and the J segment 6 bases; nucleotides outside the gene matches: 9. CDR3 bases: TGTGCCAGTCCGGACAGGGGTGGCTGCGAGCAGTACTTC. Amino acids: CASPDRGGCEQYF.

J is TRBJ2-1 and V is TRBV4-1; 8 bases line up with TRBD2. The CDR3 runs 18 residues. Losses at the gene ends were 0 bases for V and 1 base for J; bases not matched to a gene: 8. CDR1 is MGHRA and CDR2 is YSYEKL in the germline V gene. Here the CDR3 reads CASSQESGGRRSYNEQFF. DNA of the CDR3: TGCGCCAGCAGCCAAGAATCGGGCGGGAGGCGATCCTACAATGAGCAGTTCTTC.

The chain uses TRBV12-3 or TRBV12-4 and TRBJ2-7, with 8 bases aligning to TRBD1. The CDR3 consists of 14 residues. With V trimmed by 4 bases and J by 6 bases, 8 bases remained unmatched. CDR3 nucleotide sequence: TGTGCCAGCAGTTATCCGGACAGGGTAGGCGAGCAGTACTTC. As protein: CASSYPDRVGEQYF.

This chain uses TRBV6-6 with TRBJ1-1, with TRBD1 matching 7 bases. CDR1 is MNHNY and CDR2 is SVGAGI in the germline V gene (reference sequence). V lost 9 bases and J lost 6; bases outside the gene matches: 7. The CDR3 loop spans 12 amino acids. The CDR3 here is CASYHRGPEAFF. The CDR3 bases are TGTGCCAGTTATCACAGGGGCCCTGAAGCTTTCTTT.

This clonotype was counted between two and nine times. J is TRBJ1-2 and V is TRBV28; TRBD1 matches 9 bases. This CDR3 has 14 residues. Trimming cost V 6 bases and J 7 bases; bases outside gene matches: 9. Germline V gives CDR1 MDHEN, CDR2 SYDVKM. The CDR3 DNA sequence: TGTGCCAGCAGCCGCCCTGCGACAGGGGGTGGCTACACCTTC. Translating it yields CASSRPATGGGYTF.

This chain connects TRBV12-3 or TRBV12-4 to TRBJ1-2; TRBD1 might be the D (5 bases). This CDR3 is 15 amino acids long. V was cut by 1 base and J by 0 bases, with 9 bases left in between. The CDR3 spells CASSLGGEANYGYTF. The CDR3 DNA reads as TGTGCCAGCAGTTTAGGGGGCGAAGCTAACTATGGCTACACCTTC.

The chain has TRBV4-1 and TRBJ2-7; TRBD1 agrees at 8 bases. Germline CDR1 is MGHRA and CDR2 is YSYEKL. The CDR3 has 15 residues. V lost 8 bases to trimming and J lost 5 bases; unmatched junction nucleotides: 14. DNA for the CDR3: TGCGCCAGCCGAACCGCCGGGACAGGCTACGACGAGCAGTACTTC. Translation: CASRTAGTGYDEQYF.

Here the CDR3 reads CASTTGYQETQYF. In nucleotides, the CDR3 is TGCGCCAGCACCACCGGGTACCAAGAGACCCAGTACTTC. V and J are TRBV5-1 and TRBJ2-5; no reliable D call. The CDR3 extends over 13 amino acids. Trimming cost V 6 bases and J 0 bases, with 9 bases left between them. CDR1 is SGHRS and CDR2 is YFSETQ in the germline V gene.

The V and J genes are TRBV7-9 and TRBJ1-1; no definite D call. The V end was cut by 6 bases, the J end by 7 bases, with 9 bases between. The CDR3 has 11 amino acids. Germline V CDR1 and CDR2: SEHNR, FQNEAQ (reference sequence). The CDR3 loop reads CASRRALEAFF. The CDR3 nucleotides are TGTGCCAGCAGACGGGCCCTTGAAGCTTTCTTT.

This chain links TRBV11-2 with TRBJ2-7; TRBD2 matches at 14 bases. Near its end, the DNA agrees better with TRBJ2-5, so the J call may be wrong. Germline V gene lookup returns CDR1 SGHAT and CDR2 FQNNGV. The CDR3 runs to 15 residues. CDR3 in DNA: TGTGCCAGCAGCATAGGACTAGCGGGAGGCGAGACCCAGTACTTC. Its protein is CASSIGLAGGETQYF.

CDR3 residues: CSVAQGVSYEQYF. CDR3 sequence (DNA): TGCAGCGTTGCACAGGGGGTGTCCTACGAGCAGTACTTC. The chain is built from TRBV29-1 and TRBJ2-7; 8 nucleotides align to TRBD1. Germline CDR1 SQVTM, CDR2 ANQGSEA. This CDR3 has 13 amino acids. Trimming cost V 4 bases and J 1 base; bases outside gene matches: 3.

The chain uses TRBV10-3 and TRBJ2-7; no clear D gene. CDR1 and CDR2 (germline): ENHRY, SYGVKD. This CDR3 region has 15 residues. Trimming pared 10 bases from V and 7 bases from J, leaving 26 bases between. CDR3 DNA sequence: TGTGCCACAAATAAACAGCTACAAAACGTTTGGGAGCAGTACTTC. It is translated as CATNKQLQNVWEQYF.

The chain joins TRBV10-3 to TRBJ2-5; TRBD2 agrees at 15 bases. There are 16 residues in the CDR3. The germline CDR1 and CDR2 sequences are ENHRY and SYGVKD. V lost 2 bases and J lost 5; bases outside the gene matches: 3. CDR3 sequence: CAISEGLAGGLETQYF. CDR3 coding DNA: TGTGCCATCAGTGAGGGACTAGCGGGAGGGCTGGAGACCCAGTACTTC.

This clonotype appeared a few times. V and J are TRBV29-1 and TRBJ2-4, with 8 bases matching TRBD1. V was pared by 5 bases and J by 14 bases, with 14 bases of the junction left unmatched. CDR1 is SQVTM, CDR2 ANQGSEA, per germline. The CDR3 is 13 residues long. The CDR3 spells CSVSQGVVYEKYF. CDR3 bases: TGCAGCGTTTCACAGGGGGTAGTCTACGAGAAGTACTTC.

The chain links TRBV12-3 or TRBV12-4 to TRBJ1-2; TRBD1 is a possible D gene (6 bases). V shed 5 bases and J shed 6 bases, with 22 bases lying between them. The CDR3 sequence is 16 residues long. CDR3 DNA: TGTGCCAGCAGTCTTAAGGGGGGCCGGGGTAGTAATGGCTACACCTTC. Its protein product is CASSLKGGRGSNGYTF.

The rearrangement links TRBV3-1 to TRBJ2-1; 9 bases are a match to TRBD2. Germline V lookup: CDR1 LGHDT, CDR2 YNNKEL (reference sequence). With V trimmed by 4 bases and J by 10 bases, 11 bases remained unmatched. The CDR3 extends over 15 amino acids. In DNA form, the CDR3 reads TGTGCCAGCAGCCGCCGCGGGAGGGCCGGAAACGAGCAGTTCTTC. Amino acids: CASSRRGRAGNEQFF.

The CDR3 coding sequence is TGTGCCAGCAGCCAAGACCACGCCCAGTACGAGCAGTACTTC. Translated: CASSQDHAQYEQYF. The gene calls are TRBV3-1 and TRBJ2-7, with D hard to call. V shed 0 bases and J shed 4 bases, with 10 bases lying between them. Germline V gene lookup returns CDR1 LGHDT and CDR2 YNNKEL (reference sequence). The CDR3 has 14 residues.

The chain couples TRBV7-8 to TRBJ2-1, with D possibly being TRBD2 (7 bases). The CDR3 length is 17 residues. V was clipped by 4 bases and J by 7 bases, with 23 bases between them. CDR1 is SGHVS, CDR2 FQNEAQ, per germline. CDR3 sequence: CASSSERGGPLRNEQFF. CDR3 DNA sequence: TGTGCCAGCAGCTCAGAACGCGGGGGCCCCCTACGGAATGAGCAGTTCTTC.

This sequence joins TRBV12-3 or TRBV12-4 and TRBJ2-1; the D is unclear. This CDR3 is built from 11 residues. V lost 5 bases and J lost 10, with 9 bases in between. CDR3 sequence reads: CASSPRTEQFF. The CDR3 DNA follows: TGTGCCAGCAGTCCCCGGACGGAGCAGTTCTTC.

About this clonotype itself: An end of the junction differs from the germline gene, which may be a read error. DNA for the CDR3: TGTGCCGGCAGCCTTTCCGGAGGGCAGCCCCAGCATTTT. This encodes CAGSLSGGQPQHF. The rearrangement links TRBV7-6 to TRBJ1-5; D gene uncertain. Germline V lookup: CDR1 SGHVS, CDR2 FNYEAQ. The CDR3 has 13 residues. Combining the CDR3 with reference TRBV7-6 and TRBJ1-5 gives the whole variable domain GAGVSQSPRYKVTKRGQDVALRCDPISGHVSLYWYRQALGQGPEFLTYFNYEAQQDKSGLPNDRFSAERPEGSISTLTIQRTEQRDSAMYRCAGSLSGGQPQHFGDGTRLSIL.

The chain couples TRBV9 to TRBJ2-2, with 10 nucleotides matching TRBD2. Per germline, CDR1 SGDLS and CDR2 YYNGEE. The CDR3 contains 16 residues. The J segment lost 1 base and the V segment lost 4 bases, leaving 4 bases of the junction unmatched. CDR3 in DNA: TGTGCCAGCAGCCTACGACTAGCGGGGAACACCGGGGAGCTGTTTTTT. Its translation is CASSLRLAGNTGELFF.

CDR3 protein: CASSPERGQPIYGYTF. The DNA of the CDR3 is TGTGCCAGCAGCCCGGAGAGGGGACAGCCCATATATGGCTACACCTTC. V and J are TRBV7-2 and TRBJ1-2, with 7 bases fitting TRBD1. V shed 5 bases and J 5 bases; nucleotides not matched to a gene: 14. The CDR3 sequence is 16 residues long. Germline CDR1 is SGHTA and CDR2 is FQGNSA.

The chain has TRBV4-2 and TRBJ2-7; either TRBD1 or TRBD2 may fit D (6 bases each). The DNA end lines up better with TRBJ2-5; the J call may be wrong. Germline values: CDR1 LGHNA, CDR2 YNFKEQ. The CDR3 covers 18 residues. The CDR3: CASSQGGGGLPGQETQYF. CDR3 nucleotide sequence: TGTGCCAGCAGCCAAGGAGGAGGGGGGCTACCCGGACAAGAGACCCAGTACTTC.

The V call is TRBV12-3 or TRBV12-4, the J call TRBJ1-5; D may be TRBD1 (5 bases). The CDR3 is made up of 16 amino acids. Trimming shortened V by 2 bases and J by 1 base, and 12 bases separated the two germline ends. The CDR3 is CASSLRQGGSNQPQHF. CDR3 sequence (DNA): TGTGCCAGCAGTTTACGGCAGGGCGGAAGCAATCAGCCCCAGCATTTT.

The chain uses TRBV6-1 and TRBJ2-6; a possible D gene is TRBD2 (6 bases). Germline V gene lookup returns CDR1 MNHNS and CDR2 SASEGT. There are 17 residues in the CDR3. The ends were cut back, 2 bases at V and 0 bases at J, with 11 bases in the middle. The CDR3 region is CASSERWRGSGANVLTF. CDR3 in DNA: TGTGCCAGCAGTGAACGGTGGCGGGGCTCTGGGGCCAACGTCCTGACTTTC.